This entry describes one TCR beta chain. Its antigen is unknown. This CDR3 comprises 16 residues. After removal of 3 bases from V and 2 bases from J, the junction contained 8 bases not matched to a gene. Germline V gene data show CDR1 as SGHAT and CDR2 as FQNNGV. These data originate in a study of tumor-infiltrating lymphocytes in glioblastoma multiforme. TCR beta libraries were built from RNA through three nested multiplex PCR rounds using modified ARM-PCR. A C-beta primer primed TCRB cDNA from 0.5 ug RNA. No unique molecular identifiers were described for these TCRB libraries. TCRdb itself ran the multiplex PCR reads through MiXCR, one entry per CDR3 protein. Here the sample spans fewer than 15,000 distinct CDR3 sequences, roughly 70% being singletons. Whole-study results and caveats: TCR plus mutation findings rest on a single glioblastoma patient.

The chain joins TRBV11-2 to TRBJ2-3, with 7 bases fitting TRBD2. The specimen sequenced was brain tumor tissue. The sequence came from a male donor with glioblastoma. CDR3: CASSFGTNGTTDTQYF. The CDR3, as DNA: TGTGCCAGCAGCTTTGGGACTAACGGGACCACAGATACGCAGTATTTT.